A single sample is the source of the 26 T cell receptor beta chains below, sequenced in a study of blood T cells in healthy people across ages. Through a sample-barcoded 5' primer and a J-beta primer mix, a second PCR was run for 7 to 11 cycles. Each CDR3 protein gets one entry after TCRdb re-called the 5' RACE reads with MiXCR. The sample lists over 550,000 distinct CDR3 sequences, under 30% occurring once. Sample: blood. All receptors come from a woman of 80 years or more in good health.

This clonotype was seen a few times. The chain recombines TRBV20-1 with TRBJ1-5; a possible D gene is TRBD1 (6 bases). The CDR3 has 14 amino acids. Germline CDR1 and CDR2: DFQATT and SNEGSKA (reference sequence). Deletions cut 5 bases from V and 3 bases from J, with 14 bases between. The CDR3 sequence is CSAEGGSFNQPQHF. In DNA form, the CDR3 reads TGCAGTGCTGAGGGGGGCAGTTTCAATCAGCCCCAGCATTTT.

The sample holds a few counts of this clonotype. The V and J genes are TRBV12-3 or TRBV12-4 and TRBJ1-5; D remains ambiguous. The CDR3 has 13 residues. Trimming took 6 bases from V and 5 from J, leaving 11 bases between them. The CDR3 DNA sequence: TGTGCCAGCAGCTCGCGACTGGATCAGCCCCAGCATTTT. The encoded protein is CASSSRLDQPQHF.

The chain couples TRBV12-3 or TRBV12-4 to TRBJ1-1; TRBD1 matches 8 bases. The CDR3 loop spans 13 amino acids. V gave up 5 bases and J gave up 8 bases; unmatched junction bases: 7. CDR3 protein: CASSLTGGDEAFF. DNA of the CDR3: TGTGCCAGCAGTCTTACAGGGGGGGACGAAGCTTTCTTT.

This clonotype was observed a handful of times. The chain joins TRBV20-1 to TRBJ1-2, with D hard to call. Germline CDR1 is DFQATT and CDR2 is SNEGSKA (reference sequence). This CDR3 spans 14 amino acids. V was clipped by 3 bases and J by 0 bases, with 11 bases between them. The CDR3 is CSASKQLANYGYTF. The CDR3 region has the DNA TGCAGTGCTAGTAAACAGCTAGCTAACTATGGCTACACCTTC.

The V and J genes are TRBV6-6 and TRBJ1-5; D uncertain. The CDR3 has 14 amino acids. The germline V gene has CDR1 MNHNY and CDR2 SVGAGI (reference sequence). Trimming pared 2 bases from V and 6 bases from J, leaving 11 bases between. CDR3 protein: CASSYTRSGQPQHF. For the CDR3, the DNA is TGTGCCAGCAGTTACACGAGGTCAGGTCAGCCCCAGCATTTT.

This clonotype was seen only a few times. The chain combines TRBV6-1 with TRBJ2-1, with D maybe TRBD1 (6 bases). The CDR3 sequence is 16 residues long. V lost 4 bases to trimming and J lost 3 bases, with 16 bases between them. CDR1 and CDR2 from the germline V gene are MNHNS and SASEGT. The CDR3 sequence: CASSVLRGGFYNEQFF. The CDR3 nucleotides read TGTGCCAGCAGTGTCCTACGAGGGGGTTTCTACAATGAGCAGTTCTTC.

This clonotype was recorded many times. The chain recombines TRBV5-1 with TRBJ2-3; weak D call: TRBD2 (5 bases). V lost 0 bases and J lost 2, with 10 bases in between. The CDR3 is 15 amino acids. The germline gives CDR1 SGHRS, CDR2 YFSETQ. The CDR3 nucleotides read TGCGCCAGCAGCTTGGGAGGGCAGGTCACAGATACGCAGTATTTT. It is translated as CASSLGGQVTDTQYF.

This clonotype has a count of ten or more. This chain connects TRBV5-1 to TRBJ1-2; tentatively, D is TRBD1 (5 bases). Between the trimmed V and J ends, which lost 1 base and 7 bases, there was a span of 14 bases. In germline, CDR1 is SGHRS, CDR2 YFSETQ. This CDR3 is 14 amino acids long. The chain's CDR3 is CASSLRGRGGGYTF. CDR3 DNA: TGCGCCAGCAGCTTGAGGGGCCGCGGTGGTGGCTACACCTTC.

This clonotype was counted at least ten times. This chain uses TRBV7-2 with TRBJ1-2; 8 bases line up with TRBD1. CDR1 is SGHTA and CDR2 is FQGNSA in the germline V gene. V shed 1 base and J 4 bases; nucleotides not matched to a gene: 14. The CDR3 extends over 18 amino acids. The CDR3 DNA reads TGTGCCAGCAGCTTAGTGGCCGGAGGACAGGGAGGATTCTATGGCTACACCTTC. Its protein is CASSLVAGGQGGFYGYTF.

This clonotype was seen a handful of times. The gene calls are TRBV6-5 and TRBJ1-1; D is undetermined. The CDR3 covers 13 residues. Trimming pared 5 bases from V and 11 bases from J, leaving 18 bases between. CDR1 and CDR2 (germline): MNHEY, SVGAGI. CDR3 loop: CASSAGLNLGAFF. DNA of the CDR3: TGTGCCAGCAGTGCCGGGCTTAATCTGGGGGCTTTCTTT.

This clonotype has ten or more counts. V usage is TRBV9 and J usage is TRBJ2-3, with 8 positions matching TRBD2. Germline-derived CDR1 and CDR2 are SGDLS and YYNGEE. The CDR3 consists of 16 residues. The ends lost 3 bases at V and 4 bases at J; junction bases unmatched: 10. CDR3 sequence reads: CASSGPSGLGADTQYF. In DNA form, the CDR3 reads TGTGCCAGCAGCGGACCCTCGGGACTAGGGGCAGATACGCAGTATTTT.

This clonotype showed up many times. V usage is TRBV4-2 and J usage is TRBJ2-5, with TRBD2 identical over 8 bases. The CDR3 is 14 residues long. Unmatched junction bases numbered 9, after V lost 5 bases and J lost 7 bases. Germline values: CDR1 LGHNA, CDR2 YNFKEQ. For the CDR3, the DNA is TGTGCCAGCAGCGAAATAGCGGGGCAGGGGACCCAGTACTTC. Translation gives CASSEIAGQGTQYF.

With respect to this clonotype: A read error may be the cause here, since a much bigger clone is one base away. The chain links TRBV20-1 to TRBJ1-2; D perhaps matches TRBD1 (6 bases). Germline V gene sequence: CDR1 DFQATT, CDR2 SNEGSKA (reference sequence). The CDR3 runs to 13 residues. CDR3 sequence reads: CIKPGHASYGYTF. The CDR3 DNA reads TGCATCAAACCGGGACACGCTAGCTATGGCTACACCTTC.

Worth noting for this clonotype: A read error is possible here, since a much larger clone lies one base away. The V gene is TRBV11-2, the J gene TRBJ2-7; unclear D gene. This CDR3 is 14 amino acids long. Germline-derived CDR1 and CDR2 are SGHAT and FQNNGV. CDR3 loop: CASSLEWGSPERYF. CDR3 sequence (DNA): TGTGCCAGCAGCTTAGAATGGGGTTCACCCGAGCGGTACTTC.

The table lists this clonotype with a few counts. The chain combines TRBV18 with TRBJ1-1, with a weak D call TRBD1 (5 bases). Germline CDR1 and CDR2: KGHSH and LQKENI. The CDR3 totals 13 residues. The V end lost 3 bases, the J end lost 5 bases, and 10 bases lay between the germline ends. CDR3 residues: CASSPQRGTEAFF. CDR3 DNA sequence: TGTGCCAGCTCACCCCAGAGGGGAACTGAAGCTTTCTTT.

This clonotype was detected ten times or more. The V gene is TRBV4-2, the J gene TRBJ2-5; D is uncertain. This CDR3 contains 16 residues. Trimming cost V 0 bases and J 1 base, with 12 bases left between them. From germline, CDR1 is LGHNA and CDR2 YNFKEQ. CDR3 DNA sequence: TGTGCCAGCAGCCAAGAGGTGGCTTGGGGCCAAGAGACCCAGTACTTC. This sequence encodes CASSQEVAWGQETQYF.

The CDR3 sequence is CSRGQGGSEQYF. CDR3 nucleotides: TGCAGTAGAGGACAGGGAGGATCCGAGCAGTACTTC. This chain links TRBV20-1 with TRBJ2-7, with 8 bases matching TRBD1. Unmatched junction bases numbered 9, after V lost 8 bases and J lost 6 bases. Germline loops: CDR1 DFQATT, CDR2 SNEGSKA (reference sequence). The CDR3 runs to 12 residues.

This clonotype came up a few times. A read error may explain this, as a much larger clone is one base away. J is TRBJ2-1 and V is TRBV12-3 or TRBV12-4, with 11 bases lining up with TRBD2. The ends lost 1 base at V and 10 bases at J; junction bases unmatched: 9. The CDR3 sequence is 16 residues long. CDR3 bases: TGTGCCAGCAGTTTAGTGGGTAGCGGGGGGGGCCGGGAGCAGTTCTTC. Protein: CASSLVGSGGGREQFF.

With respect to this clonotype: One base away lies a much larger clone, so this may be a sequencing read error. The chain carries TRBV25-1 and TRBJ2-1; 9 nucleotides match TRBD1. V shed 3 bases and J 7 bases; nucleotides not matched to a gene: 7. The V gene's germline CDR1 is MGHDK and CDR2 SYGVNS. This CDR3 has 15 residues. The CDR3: CASSDPGTGRNEQFF. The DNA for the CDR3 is TGTGCCAGCAGTGATCCCGGGACAGGGAGAAATGAGCAGTTCTTC.

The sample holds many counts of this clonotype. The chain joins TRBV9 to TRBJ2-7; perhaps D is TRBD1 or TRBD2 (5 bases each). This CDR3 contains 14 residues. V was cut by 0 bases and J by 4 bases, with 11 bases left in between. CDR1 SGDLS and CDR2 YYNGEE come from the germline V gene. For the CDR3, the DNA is TGTGCCAGCAGCGTAGCTGGGGGACCTTACGAGCAGTACTTC. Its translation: CASSVAGGPYEQYF.

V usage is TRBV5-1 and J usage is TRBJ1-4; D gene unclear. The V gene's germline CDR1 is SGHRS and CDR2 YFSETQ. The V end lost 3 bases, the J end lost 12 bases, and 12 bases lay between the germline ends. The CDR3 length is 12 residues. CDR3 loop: CASSSEGLELFF. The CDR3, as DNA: TGCGCCAGCAGCTCGGAGGGATTGGAACTGTTTTTT.

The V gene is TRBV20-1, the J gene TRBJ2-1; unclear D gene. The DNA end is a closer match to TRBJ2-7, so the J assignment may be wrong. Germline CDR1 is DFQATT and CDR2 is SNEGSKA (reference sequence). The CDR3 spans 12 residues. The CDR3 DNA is TGCAGTGCTAGAGCCAGTTGGGACGAGCAGTACTTC. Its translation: CSARASWDEQYF.

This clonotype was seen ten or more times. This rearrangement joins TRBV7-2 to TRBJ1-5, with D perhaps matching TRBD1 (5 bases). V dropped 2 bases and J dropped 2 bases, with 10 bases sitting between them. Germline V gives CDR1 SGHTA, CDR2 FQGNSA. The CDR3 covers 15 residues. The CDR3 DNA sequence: TGTGCCAGCAGCTTAACGGCGGGGGGCAATCAGCCCCAGCATTTT. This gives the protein CASSLTAGGNQPQHF.

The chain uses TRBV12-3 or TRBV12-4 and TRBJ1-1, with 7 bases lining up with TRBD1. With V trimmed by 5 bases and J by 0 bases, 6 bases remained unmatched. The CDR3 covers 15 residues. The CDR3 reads CASSPMTGMNTEAFF. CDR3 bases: TGTGCCAGCAGTCCCATGACAGGGATGAACACTGAAGCTTTCTTT.

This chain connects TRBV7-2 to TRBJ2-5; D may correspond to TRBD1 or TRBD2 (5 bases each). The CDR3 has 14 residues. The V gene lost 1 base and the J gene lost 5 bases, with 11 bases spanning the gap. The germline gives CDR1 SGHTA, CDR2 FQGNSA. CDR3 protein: CASSLGGMGETQYF. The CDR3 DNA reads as TGTGCCAGCAGCTTAGGGGGGATGGGGGAGACCCAGTACTTC.

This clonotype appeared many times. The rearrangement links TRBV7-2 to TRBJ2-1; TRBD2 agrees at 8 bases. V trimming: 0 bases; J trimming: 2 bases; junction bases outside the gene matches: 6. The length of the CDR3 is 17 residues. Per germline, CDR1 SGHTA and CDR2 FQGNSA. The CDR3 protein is CASSLALGGGTYNEQFF. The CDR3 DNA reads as TGTGCCAGCAGCTTAGCGCTGGGCGGGGGGACCTACAATGAGCAGTTCTTC.